These T cell receptor beta chains were read from a single sample in a study of shared clonotypes between healthy human individuals. Method: immunoSEQ multiplex PCR; TCRdb's copy keeps in-frame clones and lacks some. The sample contains about 1.1 million clones, 60% to 85% of which appear only once. The sample taken for sequencing was memory CD4+ T cells from PBMCs. The receptors were sampled from a man between 18 and 29 years old in good health. Some clones in this sample may be carry-over from other donors' samples. Both conserved end residues are part of each CDR3. Fields, in order: V gene, D gene, J gene, clone size, CDR3 protein, CDR3 DNA. A D gene is named only where the DNA matches it firmly. The listing skips clone size in some rows; elsewhere it reads once, few, many or a size class.

TRBV13	TRBD1	TRBJ1-3	.	CASSLRQGGTGNTIYF	TGTGCCAGCAGCCTTAGGCAGGGGGGCACTGGAAACACCATATATTTT
TRBV5-1	.	TRBJ1-4	.	CASSPTRAAGAEKLFF	TGCGCCAGCAGCCCCACCCGGGCTGCGGGTGCTGAAAAACTGTTTTTT
TRBV28	TRBD1	TRBJ1-1	.	CASKWTGGMNTEAFF	TGTGCCAGCAAGTGGACAGGGGGGATGAACACTGAAGCTTTCTTT
TRBV10-3	.	TRBJ2-3	.	CAIRGSGVTDTQYF	TGTGCCATCAGAGGAAGTGGGGTTACAGATACGCAGTATTTT
TRBV25-1	TRBD2	TRBJ2-1	.	CASSDLDLGTSYEQFF	TGTGCCAGCAGTGACCTGGACCTTGGGACTAGTTATGAGCAGTTCTTC
TRBV2	TRBD1	TRBJ2-7	.	CASTKGAYEQYF	TGTGCCAGCACCAAGGGGGCATACGAGCAGTACTTC
TRBV6-1	.	TRBJ1-1	.	CASSTSAEAFF	TGTGCCAGCAGTACATCCGCTGAAGCTTTCTTT
TRBV29-1	.	TRBJ2-2	few	CSVEDTGELFF	TGCAGCGTTGAAGACACCGGGGAGCTGTTTTTT
TRBV27	.	TRBJ1-5	.	CASSKLGDQPQHF	TGTGCCAGCAGCAAACTCGGGGATCAGCCCCAGCATTTT
TRBV4-3	.	TRBJ1-5	.	CASSQVGEQPQHF	TGCGCCAGCAGCCAAGTCGGCGAACAGCCCCAGCATTTT
TRBV11-1	.	TRBJ1-1	.	CASSHREITEAFF	TGTGCCAGCAGCCACAGGGAGATCACTGAAGCTTTCTTT
TRBV29-1	.	TRBJ1-3	.	CSVLVSSGNTIYF	TGCAGCGTTCTAGTAAGCTCTGGAAACACCATATATTTT
TRBV7-9	TRBD2	TRBJ2-1	once	CASSLGGLSYNEQFF	TGTGCCAGCAGCTTGGGGGGACTATCCTACAATGAGCAGTTCTTC
TRBV4-2	TRBD1	TRBJ1-2	once	CASSPSPGTGLNYGYTF	TGTGCCAGCAGCCCGTCCCCTGGGACAGGACTTAACTATGGCTACACCTTC
TRBV19	.	TRBJ1-5	.	CASSIRGSNQPQHF	TGTGCCAGTAGTATTCGAGGTAGCAATCAGCCCCAGCATTTT
TRBV4-2	.	TRBJ2-7	few	CASSQDPQVYEQYF	TGTGCCAGCAGCCAAGATCCCCAGGTCTACGAGCAGTACTTC
TRBV4-1	.	TRBJ2-5	.	CASSQVGDGQGRSQYF	TGCGCCAGCAGCCAAGTTGGGGACGGCCAGGGGAGGTCCCAGTACTTC
TRBV30	TRBD2	TRBJ2-1	.	CAWSGREGRYNEQFF	TGTGCCTGGAGTGGACGGGAGGGCAGGTACAATGAGCAGTTCTTC
TRBV7-6	.	TRBJ2-5	.	CASTRGSVGETQYF	TGTGCCAGCACCCGGGGGAGCGTGGGAGAGACCCAGTACTTC
TRBV18	.	TRBJ1-1	.	CASSPLAGLGTEAFF	TGTGCCAGCTCACCATTGGCAGGGCTGGGAACTGAAGCTTTCTTT
TRBV9	TRBD2	TRBJ2-7	.	CASSVEGGSGYEQYF	TGTGCCAGCAGCGTAGAGGGCGGGAGTGGTTACGAGCAGTACTTC
TRBV18	TRBD1	TRBJ1-1	.	CASSPRGGAWDTEAFF	TGTGCCAGCTCACCCCGAGGGGGCGCTTGGGACACTGAAGCTTTCTTT
TRBV20-1	.	TRBJ2-7	.	CSADSSYEQYF	TGCAGTGCCGACAGTTCCTACGAGCAGTACTTC